This TCR beta chain is from a study of blood T cell repertoires in COVID-19 (dated by TCRdb to 2018 to 2020). Describing the broader study: The collaborator samples originated in the United States, Italy and Spain and spanned the acute and convalescent phases of COVID-19. The material from the prospective study consisted of cDNA or gDNA derived from T cells, B-cell-depleted T cells, or PBMCs. The dataset comprised deeply sampled blood TCRbeta repertoires from subjects exposed to, actively infected with, or recovered from COVID-19. The repertoires were made available in a free public database intended to serve as a resource for research on the immune response to SARS-CoV-2. Samples were obtained from the ongoing ImmuneRACE study (first 160 participants) and from 1,200 or so subjects provided by 6 global collaborators. The sample metadata nearly always contained a de-identified subject ID, COVID-19 status, age in years and sex. Where HLA class I and class II types were available, the types were taken from metadata supplied by the sample provider, not from assay-based typing. Study-level results and caveats: The quantity of clinical and demographic metadata differed by source and by participant and was supplied without curation.

The immunoSEQ Assay, a bias-controlled multiplex PCR, was used to amplify TCRbeta CDR3 regions from genomic DNA. The authors processed their data as follows. Within the assay, amplification of reference gene primers was used to estimate how many nucleated cells each sample contained. To quantify the absolute abundance of each unique TCRbeta CDR3 rearrangement, sequence reads were collapsed and filtered. For each sample, productive Simpson clonality was calculated as the square root of Simpson's diversity index over productive rearrangements. TCRdb limited this immuneACCESS table to in-frame rearrangements with V and J called. A share of clones is missing; checked studies link under half to unresolved V genes, and the rest is unexplained. Clone size and the V and J calls come from that table; the DNA yielded D and trimming. This sample gives 100,000 to 120,000 clones in total; roughly 81% of them show up just once. The top ten clones comprise less than 3.5% of the sample.

The collaborating institutions used their own protocols to collect whole blood in K2EDTA tubes. Collaborator samples were shipped for TCRbeta analysis as frozen whole blood, isolated PBMCs, or DNA extracted from either sample type. The germline V gene provides CDR1 SNHLY and CDR2 FYNNEI. The junction shows trimming of 2 bases on V and 5 bases on J, plus 15 bases between the germline ends. From cysteine to phenylalanine, the CDR3 is 15 amino acids long. The read is trimmed to its CDR3 DNA, 45 bases read in frame from base 1. Points on this clone: Its antigen is unknown. Per-nucleotide qualities are absent, and no much larger clonotype sits a single base away.

Sequenced material: peripheral blood. This receptor was obtained from a man in his forties with acute or convalescent COVID-19. The chain uses TRBV2 and TRBJ1-2, with TRBD1 perhaps the D gene, on 6 matching bases. The DNA reads TGTGCCAGCAGTGAAAGGGGGGGCGCAGGTTATGGCTACACCTTC. Its protein is CASSERGGAGYGYTF. Supplemented by the reference TRBV2 and TRBJ1-2 proteins around the CDR3, the complete variable domain is EPEVTQTPSHQVTQMGQEVILRCVPISNHLYFYWYRQILGQKVEFLVSFYNNEISEKSEIFDDQFSVERPDGSNFTLKIRSTKLEDSAMYFCASSERGGAGYGYTFGSGTRLTVV.